This is a list of T cell receptor beta chains from one sample in a study of cytomegalovirus exposure and HLA in healthy donors. Sequencing was performed with immunoSEQ multiplex PCR; in TCRdb, only in-frame clones are kept and a portion is missing. Of about 210,000 clones in the sample, over 70% were seen once. Sequenced input: PBMCs. The source of these receptors is a man between 40 and 49 years old in good health and CMV-seropositive. Both conserved end residues are part of each CDR3. The D gene is left open where the match is weak. The size of a clone is reported for some rows only, either as once, few or many, or as a class for expanded clones.

cdr3_nt: TGTGCCAGCAGCCCCCGGACAGGGTTTCAGCCCCAGCATTTT
cdr3_aa: CASSPRTGFQPQHF
v_call: TRBV7-8
j_call: TRBJ1-5
clone_size: .
d_call: TRBD1

cdr3_nt: TGTGCCACCAGCAGAGATTCGCTAGCGGGTCGCGAGCAGTACTTC
cdr3_aa: CATSRDSLAGREQYF
v_call: TRBV15
j_call: TRBJ2-7
clone_size: .
d_call: TRBD2

cdr3_nt: TGTGCCGTCAGTGAGAGCAGGGGGTCCTACGAGCAGTACTTC
cdr3_aa: CAVSESRGSYEQYF
v_call: TRBV10-3
j_call: TRBJ2-7
clone_size: .
d_call: TRBD1

cdr3_nt: TGCAGCGTTGAAGGGGGGGGTACGCAGTTCTTC
cdr3_aa: CSVEGGGTQFF
v_call: TRBV29-1
j_call: TRBJ2-1
clone_size: few
d_call: TRBD2

cdr3_nt: TGTGCCAGCAGTTTAGGGGGACTAGCGGGAGGGCCGGGGTTCTTC
cdr3_aa: CASSLGGLAGGPGFF
v_call: TRBV28
j_call: TRBJ2-1
clone_size: .
d_call: TRBD2

cdr3_nt: TGTGCCAGCAGCCTATCTTGGTCAACCGTCAATGAGCAGTTCTTC
cdr3_aa: CASSLSWSTVNEQFF
v_call: TRBV9
j_call: TRBJ2-1
clone_size: .
d_call: .

cdr3_nt: TGTGCCAGCTCCCCGGGACAGCAAAATGAAAAACTGTTTTTT
cdr3_aa: CASSPGQQNEKLFF
v_call: TRBV18
j_call: TRBJ1-4
clone_size: .
d_call: TRBD1

cdr3_nt: TGCGCCAGCAGCTCCCAACCCCCGGGACAAAGCCCATACGAGCAGTACTTC
cdr3_aa: CASSSQPPGQSPYEQYF
v_call: TRBV5-1
j_call: TRBJ2-7
clone_size: once
d_call: .

cdr3_nt: TGCAGCGTTGAAGATCGGGCAGGGCTGAGCACTGAAGCTTTCTTT
cdr3_aa: CSVEDRAGLSTEAFF
v_call: TRBV29-1
j_call: TRBJ1-1
clone_size: .
d_call: .

cdr3_nt: TGTGCCAGCAGCAAAAACAGGGGACCAAGGGAGGGCAATCAGCCCCAGCATTTT
cdr3_aa: CASSKNRGPREGNQPQHF
v_call: TRBV21-1
j_call: TRBJ1-5
clone_size: .
d_call: .

cdr3_nt: TGTGCCACCAGGACAGTTAGCAATCAGCCCCAGCATTTT
cdr3_aa: CATRTVSNQPQHF
v_call: TRBV6-6
j_call: TRBJ1-5
clone_size: .
d_call: .

cdr3_nt: TGTGCCAGCAGCTTAATCGGGAGTAACGAGCAGTACTTC
cdr3_aa: CASSLIGSNEQYF
v_call: TRBV11-2
j_call: TRBJ2-7
clone_size: .
d_call: .

cdr3_nt: TGTGCCATCAGTGAGTTGGGCGCAGGCACAGATACGCAGTATTTT
cdr3_aa: CAISELGAGTDTQYF
v_call: TRBV10-3
j_call: TRBJ2-3
clone_size: .
d_call: .

cdr3_nt: TGTGCCAGCAGCTTGGCGGACAGAGGTGAAGCTTTCTTT
cdr3_aa: CASSLADRGEAFF
v_call: TRBV5-4
j_call: TRBJ1-1
clone_size: .
d_call: .

cdr3_nt: TGTGCCAGCAGCGCCACAGGGATCAATGAGCAGTTCTTC
cdr3_aa: CASSATGINEQFF
v_call: TRBV2
j_call: TRBJ2-1
clone_size: .
d_call: .

cdr3_nt: TGTGCCTGGAGTGGGAGCTCCGGGACTAGCGCCCCACCCTCTGGCCCCGGGGAGCTGTTTTTT
cdr3_aa: CAWSGSSGTSAPPSGPGELFF
v_call: TRBV30
j_call: TRBJ2-2
clone_size: .
d_call: TRBD2

cdr3_nt: TGTGCCAGCAACGCACCGCGGTACGCAACCTACGAGCAGTACTTC
cdr3_aa: CASNAPRYATYEQYF
v_call: TRBV6-7
j_call: TRBJ2-7
clone_size: .
d_call: .

cdr3_nt: TGCGCCAGCAGCTTGGATAGCGCGGGGAACGAGCAGTACTTC
cdr3_aa: CASSLDSAGNEQYF
v_call: TRBV5-1
j_call: TRBJ2-7
clone_size: once
d_call: .

cdr3_nt: TGCGCCAGCAGGGCAGGGGGTAAGAAGGAGGCCAAAAACATTCAGTACTTC
cdr3_aa: CASRAGGKKEAKNIQYF
v_call: TRBV5-1
j_call: TRBJ2-4
clone_size: .
d_call: TRBD1

cdr3_nt: TGTGCCAGTAGTATTGAGCCGCCTATGAACACTGAAGCTTTCTTT
cdr3_aa: CASSIEPPMNTEAFF
v_call: TRBV19
j_call: TRBJ1-1
clone_size: .
d_call: .

cdr3_nt: TGTGCCAGCAGCTCTGACAGGGTGAATACAGATACGCAGTATTTT
cdr3_aa: CASSSDRVNTDTQYF
v_call: TRBV5-6
j_call: TRBJ2-3
clone_size: .
d_call: TRBD1

cdr3_nt: TGTGCCAGCAGCTTGTGGGCCCGCGAGGGGACCCAGTACTTC
cdr3_aa: CASSLWAREGTQYF
v_call: TRBV5-6
j_call: TRBJ2-5
clone_size: .
d_call: .

cdr3_nt: TGTGCCAGCAGATTGATGGGACAGGACGGCGAGCAGTACTTC
cdr3_aa: CASRLMGQDGEQYF
v_call: TRBV7-2
j_call: TRBJ2-7
clone_size: .
d_call: TRBD1

cdr3_nt: TGTGCCAGCAGGTCTACTAGCGGCTCTTACAATGAGCAGTTCTTC
cdr3_aa: CASRSTSGSYNEQFF
v_call: TRBV5-4
j_call: TRBJ2-1
clone_size: .
d_call: TRBD2

cdr3_nt: TGCGCCAGCAGCCAAGGACTAAGGGAGACCCAGTACTTC
cdr3_aa: CASSQGLRETQYF
v_call: TRBV4-1
j_call: TRBJ2-5
clone_size: .
d_call: .

cdr3_nt: TGTGCCAGCGAACCCGGAGGGTTTACCGGGGAGCTGTTTTTT
cdr3_aa: CASEPGGFTGELFF
v_call: TRBV6-5
j_call: TRBJ2-2
clone_size: .
d_call: .

cdr3_nt: TGTGCCAGCTTAGAGGCGGTCGGCGGGAGTATCCACGAGCAGTACTTC
cdr3_aa: CASLEAVGGSIHEQYF
v_call: TRBV18
j_call: TRBJ2-7
clone_size: .
d_call: TRBD2

cdr3_nt: TGCGCCAGCAGCAAAACCGGGACAGACCTTGAAAAACTGTTTTTT
cdr3_aa: CASSKTGTDLEKLFF
v_call: TRBV4-1
j_call: TRBJ1-4
clone_size: .
d_call: TRBD1

cdr3_nt: TGTCCGCCAGGAGGTCCATTCACCGGGGAGCTGTTTTTT
cdr3_aa: CPPGGPFTGELFF
v_call: TRBV10-3
j_call: TRBJ2-2
clone_size: few
d_call: .

cdr3_nt: TGTGCCAGCAGCACCTGGACAGGAAGCTACGAGCAGTACTTC
cdr3_aa: CASSTWTGSYEQYF
v_call: TRBV7-9
j_call: TRBJ2-7
clone_size: few
d_call: TRBD1

cdr3_nt: TGTGCCAGCAGCGTAGGGGGGGGCTCTGTTGAAAAACTGTTTTTT
cdr3_aa: CASSVGGGSVEKLFF
v_call: TRBV9
j_call: TRBJ1-4
clone_size: few
d_call: .

cdr3_nt: TGTGCCAGCAGCTTAGGCTCGCGGGACCGGCAGTTCTTC
cdr3_aa: CASSLGSRDRQFF
v_call: TRBV11-3
j_call: TRBJ2-1
clone_size: .
d_call: .

cdr3_nt: TGTGCCAGCAGCTTGGGACAGGGGGCCGTTAACTATGGCTACACCTTC
cdr3_aa: CASSLGQGAVNYGYTF
v_call: TRBV5-6
j_call: TRBJ1-2
clone_size: few
d_call: TRBD1

cdr3_nt: TGTGCCAGCAGCCCCGACAGGGCTAACACCGGGGAGCTGTTTTTT
cdr3_aa: CASSPDRANTGELFF
v_call: TRBV7-8
j_call: TRBJ2-2
clone_size: .
d_call: TRBD1

cdr3_nt: TGTGCCAGCAGTGAACGCTCCCGGTGGAGACTAGACGCCTCCTACGAGCAGTACTTC
cdr3_aa: CASSERSRWRLDASYEQYF
v_call: TRBV2
j_call: TRBJ2-7
clone_size: few
d_call: .

cdr3_nt: TGTGCCAGCAGTTCGAACTGGTACCCCTCTGGAAACACCATATATTTT
cdr3_aa: CASSSNWYPSGNTIYF
v_call: TRBV27
j_call: TRBJ1-3
clone_size: .
d_call: .

cdr3_nt: TGTGCCAGCAGCTTACAGGTTAGCACAGATACGCAGTATTTT
cdr3_aa: CASSLQVSTDTQYF
v_call: TRBV7-2
j_call: TRBJ2-3
clone_size: .
d_call: .

cdr3_nt: TGTGCCAGCAGCCTACAGGGAGTTGGGGCCAACGTCCTGACTTTC
cdr3_aa: CASSLQGVGANVLTF
v_call: TRBV6-5
j_call: TRBJ2-6
clone_size: .
d_call: .

cdr3_nt: TGTGCCAGCAGCTTAGTCTGGGCTGGCTATGGCTACACCTTC
cdr3_aa: CASSLVWAGYGYTF
v_call: TRBV7-7
j_call: TRBJ1-2
clone_size: .
d_call: .

cdr3_nt: TGTGCCAGCAGTTTGTCAGGGGACAACACTGAAGCTTTCTTT
cdr3_aa: CASSLSGDNTEAFF
v_call: TRBV28
j_call: TRBJ1-1
clone_size: .
d_call: .

cdr3_nt: TGTGCCAGCAGCAACTCAAGACTTAAAAACATTCAGTACTTC
cdr3_aa: CASSNSRLKNIQYF
v_call: TRBV2
j_call: TRBJ2-4
clone_size: .
d_call: .